The next 27 T cell receptor beta chains were all read from a single sample in a study of graft-versus-host responses after intestinal transplantation. These receptors' targets are unknown. Here immunoSEQ multiplex PCR was the method, and the copy in TCRdb shows in-frame clones only, minus some. The table includes some 90,000 clones, roughly 80% detected once. Material: unstimulated CD4+ T cells sorted from spleen or lymph node cells, obtained before intestinal transplant. The receptors derive from a human donor who received an intestinal transplant.

The gene calls are TRBV7-2 and TRBJ1-5, with 7 bases that match TRBD1. CDR1 SGHTA and CDR2 FQGNSA come from the germline V gene. This CDR3 is 14 amino acids long. V lost 5 bases and J lost 4; bases outside the gene matches: 5. The DNA for the CDR3 is TGTGCCAGCAGCCTATACAGGGGAAATCAGCCCCAGCATTTT. It is translated as CASSLYRGNQPQHF. Complete variable domain (other parts from reference TRBV7-2 and TRBJ1-5): GAGVSQSPSNKVTEKGKDVELRCDPISGHTALYWYRQSLGQGLEFLIYFQGNSAPDKSGLPSDRFSAERTGGSVSTLTIQRTQQEDSAVYLCASSLYRGNQPQHFGDGTRLSIL.

This clone was seen once. The gene calls are TRBV5-6 and TRBJ2-7; TRBD2 agrees at 9 bases. V shed 0 bases, J shed 3 bases, and the junction held 4 bases outside the gene matches. This CDR3 spans 15 amino acids. The germline V gene encodes CDR1 SGHDT and CDR2 YYEEEE. The CDR3 protein is CASSLVGGGVYEQYF. In DNA, the CDR3 is TGTGCCAGCAGCTTGGTGGGCGGGGGGGTCTACGAGCAGTACTTC.

This clone was observed a handful of times. The V call is TRBV29-1, the J call TRBJ1-2; 8 bases align to TRBD1. The V and J ends lost 6 bases and 3 bases, in that order; junction bases with no gene match: 0. The V gene's germline CDR1 is SQVTM and CDR2 ANQGSEA. The CDR3 has 11 amino acids. This CDR3 is CSVGQDYGYTF. The CDR3 region has the DNA TGCAGCGTGGGACAGGACTATGGCTACACCTTC.

The J gene is TRBJ1-2, the V gene TRBV6-6, with D maybe TRBD1 (5 bases). Germline V gives CDR1 MNHNY, CDR2 SVGAGI (reference sequence). V shed 5 bases and J shed 7 bases, with 20 bases lying between them. The CDR3 is 15 amino acids. CDR3 DNA: TGTGCCAGCAGTAACCGGGACGGGGGTCGTGGTGGCTACACCTTC. Encoded protein: CASSNRDGGRGGYTF.

The V gene is TRBV28, the J gene TRBJ2-3; TRBD2 matches 7 bases. Losses at the gene ends were 5 bases for V and 4 bases for J; bases not matched to a gene: 9. This CDR3 has 15 amino acids. Germline V gives CDR1 MDHEN, CDR2 SYDVKM. The CDR3 protein is CASSRGVVGADTQYF. In DNA form, the CDR3 reads TGTGCCAGCAGTCGGGGGGTGGTCGGCGCAGATACGCAGTATTTT.

This sequence joins TRBV10-3 and TRBJ2-5; maybe TRBD2 (5 bases). The V and J ends lost 6 bases and 0 bases respectively, with 14 bases between them. This CDR3 region has 15 residues. Germline lookup yields CDR1 ENHRY and CDR2 SYGVKD. The CDR3 DNA reads as TGTGCCATCAGGCATTCTATGCGGGACCAAGAGACCCAGTACTTC. Translating it yields CAIRHSMRDQETQYF.

The chain carries TRBV18 and TRBJ1-1, with 8 nucleotides matching TRBD1. The germline V gene encodes CDR1 KGHSH and CDR2 LQKENI. The CDR3 sequence is 14 residues long. The junction had 4 bases not matched to a gene; V was cut back by 4 bases and J by 3 bases. CDR3 sequence: CASSRQGTYTEAFF. In nucleotides, the CDR3 is TGTGCCAGCTCACGACAGGGGACTTACACTGAAGCTTTCTTT.

The V gene is TRBV5-1, the J gene TRBJ2-3, with D hard to call. The V end lost 2 bases, the J end lost 2 bases, and 3 bases lay between the germline ends. The CDR3 is 12 amino acids. Germline values: CDR1 SGHRS, CDR2 YFSETQ. CDR3 protein: CASSFSTDTQYF. The CDR3 bases are TGCGCCAGCAGCTTCTCCACAGATACGCAGTATTTT.

This clone has a handful of counts. The chain recombines TRBV5-1 with TRBJ1-2; tentative D call: TRBD1 (5 bases). The germline CDR1 and CDR2 sequences are SGHRS and YFSETQ. V lost 4 bases to trimming and J lost 7 bases, with 11 bases between them. This CDR3 spans 12 amino acids. CDR3 sequence: CASSLQGSGYTF. CDR3 in DNA: TGCGCCAGCAGCCTGCAGGGATCTGGCTACACCTTC.

This sequence joins TRBV5-1 and TRBJ2-7; tentative D call: TRBD1 (5 bases). V lost 0 bases to trimming and J lost 3 bases, with 13 bases between them. The CDR3 runs 15 residues. Germline V gene sequence: CDR1 SGHRS, CDR2 YFSETQ. CDR3 sequence (DNA): TGCGCCAGCAGCTTGGGCGACAGAAAGTTCTACGAGCAGTACTTC. As protein: CASSLGDRKFYEQYF.

V gene TRBV11-1 combines with J gene TRBJ2-7; D is unclear. The CDR3 covers 13 residues. Germline CDR1 reads SGHAT; CDR2 reads FQDESV (reference sequence). V lost 1 base and J 0 bases, leaving 4 bases between the germline ends. CDR3 in DNA: TGTGCCAGCAGCTTAGATCACTCCTACGAGCAGTACTTC. Its translation is CASSLDHSYEQYF.

Concerning this clone itself: One end of the junction fails to match germline, which may point to a read error. This CDR3 is CASSQHLTGYEQYF. The CDR3 region has the DNA TGTGCCAGCAGCCAGCACTTGACAGGGTACGAACAGTACTTC. V usage is TRBV6-1 and J usage is TRBJ2-7; 7 positions match TRBD1. CDR1 is MNHNS, CDR2 SASEGT, per germline. This CDR3 spans 14 amino acids.

The chain recombines TRBV28 with TRBJ1-1; 12 positions agree with TRBD1. CDR1 is MDHEN and CDR2 is SYDVKM in the germline V gene. This CDR3 has 15 residues. V was clipped by 4 bases and J by 5 bases; unmatched bases: 5. The CDR3 reads CASSYPGQGATEAFF. CDR3 DNA sequence: TGTGCCAGCAGTTATCCGGGACAGGGGGCGACTGAAGCTTTCTTT.

V usage is TRBV5-1 and J usage is TRBJ2-2; 8 nucleotides agree with TRBD1. Per the germline V gene, CDR1 is SGHRS and CDR2 is YFSETQ. V gave up 4 bases and J gave up 6 bases; unmatched junction bases: 2. The CDR3 is 13 residues long. In DNA form, the CDR3 reads TGCGCCAGCAGCACACAGGGGGCCGGGGAGCTGTTTTTT. The encoded protein is CASSTQGAGELFF.

Remarks on this clone: Other DNA sequences within the sample encode an identical CDR3. CDR3 DNA: TGTGCCAGCAGCTGGACTAGCGGTTCCTACGAGCAGTACTTC. Translated: CASSWTSGSYEQYF. The gene calls are TRBV11-1 and TRBJ2-7, with 10 bases lining up with TRBD2. V lost 4 bases, J lost 1 base, and 1 base stayed unmatched. The CDR3 has 14 residues. CDR1 is SGHAT, CDR2 FQDESV, per germline (reference sequence).

V gene TRBV6-5 combines with J gene TRBJ2-7, with TRBD1 as a possible D gene (6 bases). Germline V lookup: CDR1 MNHEY, CDR2 SVGAGI. This CDR3 contains 13 residues. V was clipped by 6 bases and J by 1 base, with 10 bases between them. The CDR3, as DNA: TGTGCCAGCAGAGCCGGACAGTCCTACGAGCAGTACTTC. Its protein is CASRAGQSYEQYF.

As DNA, the CDR3 is TGTGCCAGCAGTCTACCCGACAGGAACATTCAGTACTTC. Translating it yields CASSLPDRNIQYF. The V call is TRBV6-5, the J call TRBJ2-4; possible D gene TRBD1, 6 bases. Germline-derived CDR1 and CDR2 are MNHEY and SVGAGI. There are 13 residues in the CDR3. V was shortened by 5 bases and J by 7 bases, with 12 bases between the two germline ends.

The V call is TRBV28, the J call TRBJ2-7, with D perhaps matching TRBD2 (6 bases). CDR1 and CDR2 from the germline V gene are MDHEN and SYDVKM. The CDR3 is 16 residues long. Trimming took 5 bases from V and 2 from J, leaving 19 bases between them. CDR3 residues: CASSLPRSGLTYEQYF. In DNA form, the CDR3 reads TGTGCCAGCAGTCTTCCTCGGAGCGGGTTAACCTACGAGCAGTACTTC.

This chain connects TRBV20-1 to TRBJ2-5; D is possibly TRBD1 (5 bases). The CDR3 extends over 11 amino acids. CDR1 is DFQATT and CDR2 is SNEGSKA in the germline V gene (reference sequence). Trimming cost V 3 bases and J 3 bases, with 5 bases left between them. The CDR3 sequence: CSARTEETQYF. DNA of the CDR3: TGCAGTGCTAGGACAGAAGAGACCCAGTACTTC.

The V and J genes are TRBV14 and TRBJ2-1; the D is unclear. The V end was cut by 0 bases, the J end by 9 bases, with 6 bases between. The CDR3 length is 12 residues. Germline V gene sequence: CDR1 SGHDN, CDR2 FVKESK. The CDR3 loop is CASSQDGFEQFF. The CDR3 bases are TGTGCCAGCAGCCAAGACGGTTTTGAGCAGTTCTTC.

The chain has TRBV6-1 and TRBJ1-2; D gene unclear. V was trimmed by 5 bases and J by 0 bases, leaving 10 bases between them. CDR3 length: 14 residues. Germline loops: CDR1 MNHNS, CDR2 SASEGT. The CDR3: CASSYDLANYGYTF. The CDR3 DNA sequence: TGTGCCAGCAGTTATGACCTAGCTAACTATGGCTACACCTTC.

This clone showed up just a few times. This chain connects TRBV5-6 to TRBJ2-3, with 11 bases lining up with TRBD2. The CDR3 is made up of 14 amino acids. Looked up from germline, CDR1 is SGHDT and CDR2 is YYEEEE. J gave up 8 bases and V 5 bases, and 7 bases lay outside the gene matches. DNA for the CDR3: TGTGCCAGCAGGGCCACTAGCGGGAGCGCTACGCAGTATTTT. Residues: CASRATSGSATQYF.

This chain links TRBV2 with TRBJ1-6; D remains unclear. The length of the CDR3 is 15 residues. The V end lost 2 bases, the J end lost 5 bases, and 10 bases lay between the germline ends. Germline V gene sequence: CDR1 SNHLY, CDR2 FYNNEI. CDR3: CASSELVGHNSPLHF. CDR3 DNA: TGTGCCAGCAGTGAACTAGTAGGTCATAATTCACCCCTCCACTTT.

V usage is TRBV5-1 and J usage is TRBJ2-3; TRBD2 matches 12 bases. With 4 bases clipped from V and 1 base from J, the junction kept 4 bases outside the gene matches. The CDR3 covers 16 residues. The germline V gene has CDR1 SGHRS and CDR2 YFSETQ. DNA of the CDR3: TGCGCCAGCAGCAGGGGACTAGCGGGTGGCACAGATACGCAGTATTTT. Translation: CASSRGLAGGTDTQYF.

The CDR3 is CASSEVPGQGGNEKLFF. The CDR3 DNA reads as TGCGCCAGCAGTGAAGTCCCGGGACAGGGAGGAAATGAAAAACTGTTTTTT. The chain links TRBV10-1 to TRBJ1-4, with 9 bases that match TRBD1. The CDR3 sequence is 17 residues long. The germline CDR1 and CDR2 sequences are WNHNN and SYGVQD (reference sequence). The V gene end was trimmed by 3 bases and the J gene end by 5 bases; junction bases not matched to a gene: 10.

As regards this clone: Different DNA sequences within this sample yield the same CDR3. The chain links TRBV5-1 to TRBJ2-3; 12 nucleotides align to TRBD2. The CDR3 consists of 16 residues. Germline CDR1 is SGHRS and CDR2 is YFSETQ. The V gene end was trimmed by 6 bases and the J gene end by 4 bases; junction bases not matched to a gene: 9. CDR3 sequence reads: CASTKVGLAGSDTQYF. The DNA for the CDR3 is TGCGCCAGCACCAAAGTGGGACTAGCGGGTTCAGATACGCAGTATTTT.

The rearrangement joins TRBV4-1 to TRBJ2-5, with TRBD2 matching 10 bases. This CDR3 contains 15 residues. V lost 3 bases and J lost 5; bases outside the gene matches: 6. Germline CDR1 MGHRA, CDR2 YSYEKL. CDR3 nucleotides: TGCGCCAGCAGCCAGAGCGGGAGGGCCGATGAGACCCAGTACTTC. The encoded protein is CASSQSGRADETQYF.